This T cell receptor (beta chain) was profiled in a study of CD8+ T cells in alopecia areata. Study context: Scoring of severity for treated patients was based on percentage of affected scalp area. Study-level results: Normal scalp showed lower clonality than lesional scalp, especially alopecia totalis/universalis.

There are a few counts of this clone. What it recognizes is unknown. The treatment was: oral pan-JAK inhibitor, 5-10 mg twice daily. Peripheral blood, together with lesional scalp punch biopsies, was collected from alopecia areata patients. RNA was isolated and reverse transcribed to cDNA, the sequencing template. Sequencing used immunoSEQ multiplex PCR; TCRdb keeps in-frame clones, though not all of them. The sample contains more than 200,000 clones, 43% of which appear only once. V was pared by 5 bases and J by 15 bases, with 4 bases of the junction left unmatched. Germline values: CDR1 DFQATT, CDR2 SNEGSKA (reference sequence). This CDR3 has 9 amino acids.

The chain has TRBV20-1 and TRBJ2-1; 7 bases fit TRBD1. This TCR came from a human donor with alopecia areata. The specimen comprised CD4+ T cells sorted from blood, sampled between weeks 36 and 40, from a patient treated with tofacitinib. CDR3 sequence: CSAGQVPFF. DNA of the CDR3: TGCAGTGCTGGACAGGTCCCGTTCTTC.